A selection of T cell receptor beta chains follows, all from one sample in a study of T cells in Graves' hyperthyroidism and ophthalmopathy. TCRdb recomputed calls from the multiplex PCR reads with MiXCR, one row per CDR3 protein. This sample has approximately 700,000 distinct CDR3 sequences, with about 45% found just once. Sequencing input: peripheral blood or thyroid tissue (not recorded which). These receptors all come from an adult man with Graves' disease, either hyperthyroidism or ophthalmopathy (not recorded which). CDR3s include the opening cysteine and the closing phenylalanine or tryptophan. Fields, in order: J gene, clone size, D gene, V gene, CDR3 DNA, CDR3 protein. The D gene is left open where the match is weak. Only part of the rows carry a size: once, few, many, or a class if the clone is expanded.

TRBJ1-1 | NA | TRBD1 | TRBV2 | TGTGCCATCCGGGACAGGGGAGGCACTGAAGCTTTCTTT | CAIRDRGGTEAFF
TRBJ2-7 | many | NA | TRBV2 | TGTGCCAGCAGTGAACAGGGGCTCTACGAGCAGTACTTC | CASSEQGLYEQYF
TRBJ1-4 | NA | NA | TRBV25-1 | TGTGCCAGCAGCCAAGATGGCCTAATCTGGGCTGAAAAACTGTTTTTT | CASSQDGLIWAEKLFF
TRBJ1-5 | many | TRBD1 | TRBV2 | TGTGCCAGCAGTGAAGATGAACAGGGGAATCAGCCCCAGCATTTT | CASSEDEQGNQPQHF
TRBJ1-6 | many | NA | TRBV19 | TGTGCCAGTAGTGCGGCCAACCAAATGGCACCCCTCCACTTT | CASSAANQMAPLHF
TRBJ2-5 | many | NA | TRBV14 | TGTGCCAGCAGCCACGGGGTGGTGAAGACCCAGTACTTC | CASSHGVVKTQYF
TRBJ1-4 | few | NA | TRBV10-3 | TGTGCCATCAGTGGATGGGGTTATGGTGAAAAACTGTTTTTT | CAISGWGYGEKLFF
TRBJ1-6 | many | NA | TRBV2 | TGTGCCAGCGGTTCACCCCTCCACTTT | CASGSPLHF
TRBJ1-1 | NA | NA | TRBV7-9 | TGTGCCAGCAGCTCCTACAGTGATAACACTGAAGCTTTCTTT | CASSSYSDNTEAFF
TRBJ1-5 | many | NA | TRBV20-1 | TGCAGTGCTAGAGATGGGCGATTTAGCAATCAGCCCCAGCATTTT | CSARDGRFSNQPQHF
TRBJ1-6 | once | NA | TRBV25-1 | TGTGCCAGCAGAGGACCACAGGGATTGAATAATTCACCCCTCCACTTT | CASRGPQGLNNSPLHF
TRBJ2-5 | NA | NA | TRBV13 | TGTGCCAGCAGCTCCGCCGTAGGGGGGGCAGAGACCCAGTACTTC | CASSSAVGGAETQYF
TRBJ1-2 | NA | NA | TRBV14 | TGTGCCAGCAGTTTTTACGGGGGGGGCTGCACCTTC | CASSFYGGGCTF
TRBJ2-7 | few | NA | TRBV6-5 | TGTGCCAGCAGTTTCTCAATTACCTACGAGCAGTACTTC | CASSFSITYEQYF
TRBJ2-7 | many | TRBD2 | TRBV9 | TGTGCCAGCAGCGCCCGGACTAGGGTCCACGAGCAGTACTTC | CASSARTRVHEQYF
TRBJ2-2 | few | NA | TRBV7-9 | TGTGCCAGCAGCTTCTGGAACACCGGGGAGCTGTTTTTT | CASSFWNTGELFF